This T cell receptor beta chain was recovered during a study of T cell repertoires in cytomegalovirus infection. TCRdb re-called the reads with MiXCR, one entry per CDR3 protein. This repertoire shows about 830,000 distinct CDR3 sequences, approximately 32% found once; its top ten account for roughly an eighth. The CDR3 spans 15 residues. V gave up 6 bases and J gave up 4 bases; unmatched junction bases: 7. Per the germline V gene, CDR1 is MNHEY and CDR2 is SMNVEV (reference sequence). This clonotype has only a few counts. Its antigen is undetermined. The chain combines TRBV27 with TRBJ1-5; TRBD1 agrees at 9 bases. The sample here was cultured CD8+ T cells from PBMCs, taken from culture after CMV antigen stimulation. This TCR came from a human donor in good health (CMV status not recorded). Some clones in this sample may be carry-over from other donors' samples. DNA of the CDR3: TGTGCCAGCAGACCACAGGGGGCTCGGAATCAGCCCCAGCATTTT. It specifies CASRPQGARNQPQHF.